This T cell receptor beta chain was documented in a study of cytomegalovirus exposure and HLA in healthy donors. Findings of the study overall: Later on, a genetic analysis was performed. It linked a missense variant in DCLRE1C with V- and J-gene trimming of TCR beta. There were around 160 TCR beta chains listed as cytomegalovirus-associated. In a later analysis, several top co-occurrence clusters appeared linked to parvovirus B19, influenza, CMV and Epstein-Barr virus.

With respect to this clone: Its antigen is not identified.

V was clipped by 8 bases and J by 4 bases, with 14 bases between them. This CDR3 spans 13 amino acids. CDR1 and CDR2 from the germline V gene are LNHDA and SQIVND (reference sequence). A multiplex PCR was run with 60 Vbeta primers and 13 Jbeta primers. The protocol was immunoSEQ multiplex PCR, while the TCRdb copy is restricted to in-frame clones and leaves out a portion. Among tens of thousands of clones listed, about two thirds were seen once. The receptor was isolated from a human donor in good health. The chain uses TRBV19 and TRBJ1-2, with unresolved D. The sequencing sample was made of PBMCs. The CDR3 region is CASLRRESYGYTF. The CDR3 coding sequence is TGTGCCAGTCTTCGGAGGGAGAGCTATGGCTACACCTTC.